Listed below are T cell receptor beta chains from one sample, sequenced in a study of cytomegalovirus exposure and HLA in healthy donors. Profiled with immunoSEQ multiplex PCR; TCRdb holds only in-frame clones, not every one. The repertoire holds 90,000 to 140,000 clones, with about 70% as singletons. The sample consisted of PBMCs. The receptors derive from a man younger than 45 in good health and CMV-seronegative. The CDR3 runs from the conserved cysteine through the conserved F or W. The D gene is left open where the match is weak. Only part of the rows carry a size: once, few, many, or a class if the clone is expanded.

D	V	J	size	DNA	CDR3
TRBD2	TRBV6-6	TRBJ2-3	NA	TGTGCCAGCAGTTACTTTATAGCGGGACCCACAGATACGCAGTATTTT	CASSYFIAGPTDTQYF
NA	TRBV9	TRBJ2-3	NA	TGTGCCAGCAGCGTAGGTAGCGCGGGAAGCACAGATACGCAGTATTTT	CASSVGSAGSTDTQYF
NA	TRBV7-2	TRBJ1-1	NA	TGTGCCAGCAGCAGGTGGGGCGAGGACACTGAAGCTTTCTTT	CASSRWGEDTEAFF
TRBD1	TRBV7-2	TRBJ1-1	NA	TGTGCCAGCAGCTTTACAGGGGGAAACACTGAAGCTTTCTTT	CASSFTGGNTEAFF
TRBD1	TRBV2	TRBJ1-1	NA	TGTGCCAGCATCCCCGGACAGGGAGGAAACACTGAAGCTTTCTTT	CASIPGQGGNTEAFF
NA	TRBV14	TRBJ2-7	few	TGTGCCAGCAGCCCCTACCCCACGGACGAGCAGTACTTC	CASSPYPTDEQYF
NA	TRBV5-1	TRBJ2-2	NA	TGCGCCAGCAGCTTGCTGCAGGGGTTGGACACCGGGGAGCTGTTTTTT	CASSLLQGLDTGELFF
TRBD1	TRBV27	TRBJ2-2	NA	TGTGCCAGCAGGGGACAGGGGTACACCGGGGAGCTGTTTTTT	CASRGQGYTGELFF
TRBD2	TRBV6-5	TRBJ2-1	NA	TGTGCCAGCAGTTACTCCCCTCGACTAGCCTATGAGCAGTTCTTC	CASSYSPRLAYEQFF
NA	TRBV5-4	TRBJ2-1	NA	TGTGCCAGCAGCTTGGACCGCGCTGAGCAGTTCTTC	CASSLDRAEQFF
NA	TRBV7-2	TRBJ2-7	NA	TGTGCCAGCAGCTTAGAAGGACAAGAAAGCTACGAGCAGTACTTC	CASSLEGQESYEQYF
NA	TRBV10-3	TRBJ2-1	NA	TGTGCCATCAGTGAAGAGGTGGGGGGTGAGCAGTTCTTC	CAISEEVGGEQFF
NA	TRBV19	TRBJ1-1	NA	TGTGCCAGTAGTTTCCAGGGGAAACCCATGAACACTGAAGCTTTCTTT	CASSFQGKPMNTEAFF
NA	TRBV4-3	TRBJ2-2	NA	TGCGCCAGCAGCCAAGATTTGGGGAGGCCGGGTAACACCGGGGAGCTGTTTTTT	CASSQDLGRPGNTGELFF
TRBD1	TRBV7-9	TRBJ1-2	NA	TGTGCCAGCAGCTCTTCGGGACAGCGCTCGAATGGCTACACCTTC	CASSSSGQRSNGYTF
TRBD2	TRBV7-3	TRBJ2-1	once	TGTGCCAGCAGCCAAACCCCGGGCGGGAGCCCAGTTGTGCAGTTCTTC	CASSQTPGGSPVVQFF
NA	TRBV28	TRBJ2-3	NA	TGTGCCAGCAGAGCGGTGGGCGGCACAGATACGCAGTATTTT	CASRAVGGTDTQYF
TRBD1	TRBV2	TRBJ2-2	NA	TGTGCCAGCAGGACCTTGGGACAGGGGAACACCGGGGAGCTGTTTTTT	CASRTLGQGNTGELFF
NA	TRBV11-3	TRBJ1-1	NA	TGTGCCAGCAGCCCTAGAGGGGACACCGCCACTGAAGCTTTCTTT	CASSPRGDTATEAFF
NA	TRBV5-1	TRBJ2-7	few	TGCGCCAGCAGCTTGGCCAGCTCCTACGAGCAGTACTTC	CASSLASSYEQYF
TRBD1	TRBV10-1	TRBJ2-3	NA	TGCGCCAGCATCGAACAGGGGGCTACAGATACGCAGTATTTT	CASIEQGATDTQYF
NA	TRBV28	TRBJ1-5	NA	TGTGCCAGCAGTTTTGTGAAGGACTGGCGGGGCAATCAGCCCCAGCATTTT	CASSFVKDWRGNQPQHF
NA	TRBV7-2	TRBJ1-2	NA	TGTGCCAGCAGCGGCAGGGTTTTTGGCTACACCTTC	CASSGRVFGYTF
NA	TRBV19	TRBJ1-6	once	TGTGCCAGTAGTCCCACAACCGGAGGGTTTTCACCCCTCCACTTT	CASSPTTGGFSPLHF